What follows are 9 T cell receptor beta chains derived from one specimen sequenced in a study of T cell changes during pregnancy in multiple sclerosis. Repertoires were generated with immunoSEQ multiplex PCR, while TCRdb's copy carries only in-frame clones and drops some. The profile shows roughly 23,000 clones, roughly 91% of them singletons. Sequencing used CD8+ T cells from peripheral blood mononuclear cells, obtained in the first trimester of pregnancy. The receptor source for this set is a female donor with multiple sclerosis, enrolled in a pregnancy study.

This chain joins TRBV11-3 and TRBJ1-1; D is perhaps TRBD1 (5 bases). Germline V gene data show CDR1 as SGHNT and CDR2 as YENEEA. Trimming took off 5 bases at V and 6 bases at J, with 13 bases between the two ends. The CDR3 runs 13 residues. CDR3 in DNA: TGTGCCAGCAGCCTAGGCACGGGGGCTGAAGCTTTCTTT. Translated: CASSLGTGAEAFF.

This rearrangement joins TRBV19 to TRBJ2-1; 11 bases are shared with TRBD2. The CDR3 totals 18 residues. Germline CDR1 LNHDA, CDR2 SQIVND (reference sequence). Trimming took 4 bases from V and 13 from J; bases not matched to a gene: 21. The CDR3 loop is CASSTSTSGISARGHQFF. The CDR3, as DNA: TGTGCCAGTAGTACCTCGACTAGCGGGATAAGTGCCCGGGGCCATCAGTTCTTC.

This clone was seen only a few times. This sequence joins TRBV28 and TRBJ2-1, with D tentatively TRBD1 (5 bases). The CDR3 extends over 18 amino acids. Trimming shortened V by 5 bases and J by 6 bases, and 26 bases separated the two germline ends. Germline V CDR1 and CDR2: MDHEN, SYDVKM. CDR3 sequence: CASSPRHRTDKDSNEQFF. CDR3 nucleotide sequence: TGTGCCAGCAGTCCCCGGCACAGGACGGATAAGGATAGCAATGAGCAGTTCTTC.

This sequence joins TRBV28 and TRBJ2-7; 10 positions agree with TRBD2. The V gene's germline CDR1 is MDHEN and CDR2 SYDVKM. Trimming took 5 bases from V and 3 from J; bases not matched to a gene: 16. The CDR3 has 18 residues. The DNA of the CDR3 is TGTGCCAGCAGTCCCTTAAGGACTAGCGGAAGGGCAGGCTACGAGCAGTACTTC. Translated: CASSPLRTSGRAGYEQYF. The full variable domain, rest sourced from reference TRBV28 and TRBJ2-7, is DVKVTQSSRYLVKRTGEKVFLECVQDMDHENMFWYRQDPGLGLRLIYFSYDVKMKEKGDIPEGYSVSREKKERFSLILESASTNQTSMYLCASSPLRTSGRAGYEQYFGPGTRLTVT.

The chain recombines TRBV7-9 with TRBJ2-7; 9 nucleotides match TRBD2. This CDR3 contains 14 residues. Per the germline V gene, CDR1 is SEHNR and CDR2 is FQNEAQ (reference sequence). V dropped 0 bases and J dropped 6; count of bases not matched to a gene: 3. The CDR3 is CASSLASGSGEQYF. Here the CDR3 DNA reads TGTGCCAGCAGCTTAGCTAGCGGGAGTGGCGAGCAGTACTTC.

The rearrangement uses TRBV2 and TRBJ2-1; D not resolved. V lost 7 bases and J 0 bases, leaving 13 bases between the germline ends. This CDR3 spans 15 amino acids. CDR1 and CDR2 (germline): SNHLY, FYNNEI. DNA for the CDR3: TGTGCCAGCACGCTTTTCCCTAGCTCCTACAATGAGCAGTTCTTC. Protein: CASTLFPSSYNEQFF.

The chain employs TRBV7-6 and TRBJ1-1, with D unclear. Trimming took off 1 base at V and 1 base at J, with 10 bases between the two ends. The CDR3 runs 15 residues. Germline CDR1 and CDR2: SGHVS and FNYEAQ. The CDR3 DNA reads TGTGCCAGCAGCTTAGTATCAGAAAGGAACACTGAAGCTTTCTTT. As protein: CASSLVSERNTEAFF.

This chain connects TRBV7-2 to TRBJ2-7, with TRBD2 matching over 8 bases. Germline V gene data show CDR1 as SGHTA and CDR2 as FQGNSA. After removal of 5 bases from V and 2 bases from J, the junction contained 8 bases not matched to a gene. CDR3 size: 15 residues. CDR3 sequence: CASSLGLASPYEQYF. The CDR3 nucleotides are TGTGCCAGCAGCCTAGGACTAGCTAGCCCCTACGAGCAGTACTTC.

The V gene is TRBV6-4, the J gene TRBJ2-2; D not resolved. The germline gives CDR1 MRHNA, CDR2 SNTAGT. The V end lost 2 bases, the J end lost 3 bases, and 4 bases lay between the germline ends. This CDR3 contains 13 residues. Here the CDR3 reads CASSDRDTGELFF. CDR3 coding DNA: TGTGCCAGCAGTGACCGGGACACCGGGGAGCTGTTTTTT.